This TCR beta chain was sequenced during a study of T cell responses to AZD1222 COVID-19 vaccine. Notes on this clone: What it recognizes is unknown.

The assay was immunoSEQ multiplex PCR, and TCRdb's table has in-frame clones only and misses some. The sample includes 140,000 or so clones, approximately 90% of them seen just once. Study results and caveats: Variant regions that are unmutated are reportedly the target of nearly half of spike-specific TCRs. It was only five to seven AZD1222 recipients who were seropositive at baseline. Donors, mostly white British, included more females; clonal diversity was possibly underestimated.

The V gene's germline CDR1 is MGHDK and CDR2 SYGVNS. CDR3 length equals 14 residues. The V end lost 5 bases, the J end lost 4 bases, and 14 bases lay between the germline ends. This chain joins TRBV25-1 and TRBJ1-1; possible D gene TRBD1, 6 bases. The sample here was peripheral blood, taken on day 0 of AZD1222 vaccination. The receptor's source is an adult in good health. In DNA, the CDR3 is TGTGCCAGCAGTAAGACAGGTCCTAGCACTGAAGCTTTCTTT. Translating it yields CASSKTGPSTEAFF.